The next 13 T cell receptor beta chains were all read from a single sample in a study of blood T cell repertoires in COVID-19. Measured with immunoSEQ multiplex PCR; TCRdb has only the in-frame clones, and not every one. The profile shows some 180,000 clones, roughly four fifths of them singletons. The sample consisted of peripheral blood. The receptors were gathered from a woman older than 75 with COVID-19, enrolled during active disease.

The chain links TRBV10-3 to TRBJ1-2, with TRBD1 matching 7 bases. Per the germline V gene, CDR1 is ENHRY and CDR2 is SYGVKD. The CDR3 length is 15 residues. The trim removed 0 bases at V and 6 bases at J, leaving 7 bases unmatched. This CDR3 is CAISESRDRVNGYTF. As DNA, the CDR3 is TGTGCCATCAGTGAGTCCCGCGACAGGGTGAATGGCTACACCTTC.

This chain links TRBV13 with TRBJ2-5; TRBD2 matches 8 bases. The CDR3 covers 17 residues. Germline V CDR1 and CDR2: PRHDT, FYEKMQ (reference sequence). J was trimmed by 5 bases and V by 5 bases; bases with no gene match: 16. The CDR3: CASSPPRTSRGWETQYF. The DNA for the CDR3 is TGTGCCAGCAGCCCACCTAGGACTAGCCGGGGATGGGAGACCCAGTACTTC.

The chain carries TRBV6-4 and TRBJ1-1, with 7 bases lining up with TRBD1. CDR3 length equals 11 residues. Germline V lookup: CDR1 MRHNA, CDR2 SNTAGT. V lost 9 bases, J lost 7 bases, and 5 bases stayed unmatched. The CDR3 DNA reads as TGTGCCAGACTGGGGGACAGTGAAGCTTTCTTT. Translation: CARLGDSEAFF.

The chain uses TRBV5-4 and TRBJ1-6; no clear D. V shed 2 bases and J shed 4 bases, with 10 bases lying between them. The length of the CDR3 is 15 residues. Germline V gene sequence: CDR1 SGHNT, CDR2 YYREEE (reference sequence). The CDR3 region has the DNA TGTGCCAGCAGCTTCGGGGTTAATTATAATTCACCCCTCCACTTT. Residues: CASSFGVNYNSPLHF.

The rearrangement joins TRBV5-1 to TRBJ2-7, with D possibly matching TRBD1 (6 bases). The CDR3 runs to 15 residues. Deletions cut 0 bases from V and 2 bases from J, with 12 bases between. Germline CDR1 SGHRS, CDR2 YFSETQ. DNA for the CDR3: TGCGCCAGCAGCTTGGGACAGGTTTCACCCTACGAGCAGTACTTC. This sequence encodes CASSLGQVSPYEQYF.

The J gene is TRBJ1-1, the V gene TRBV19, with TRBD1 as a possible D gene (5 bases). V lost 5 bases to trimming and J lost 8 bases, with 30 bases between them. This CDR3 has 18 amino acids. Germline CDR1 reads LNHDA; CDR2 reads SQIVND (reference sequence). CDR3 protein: CASSSIDSGIRTAGEAFF. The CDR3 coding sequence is TGTGCCAGTAGTTCCATTGACAGTGGCATCCGAACGGCGGGAGAAGCTTTCTTT.

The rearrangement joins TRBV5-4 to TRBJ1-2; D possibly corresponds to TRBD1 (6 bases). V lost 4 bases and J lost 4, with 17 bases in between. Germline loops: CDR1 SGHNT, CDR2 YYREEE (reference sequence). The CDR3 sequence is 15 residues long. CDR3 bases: TGTGCCAGCAGCCCGGAACGGACAGTGAGCTATGGCTACACCTTC. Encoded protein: CASSPERTVSYGYTF.

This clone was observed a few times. The CDR3 bases are TGCAGCGTTGAAGAACAGAACACCGGGGAGCTGTTTTTT. This encodes CSVEEQNTGELFF. This sequence joins TRBV29-1 and TRBJ2-2; D is uncertain. V was trimmed by 0 bases and J by 1 base, leaving 3 bases between them. From germline, CDR1 is SQVTM and CDR2 ANQGSEA. The CDR3 contains 13 residues.

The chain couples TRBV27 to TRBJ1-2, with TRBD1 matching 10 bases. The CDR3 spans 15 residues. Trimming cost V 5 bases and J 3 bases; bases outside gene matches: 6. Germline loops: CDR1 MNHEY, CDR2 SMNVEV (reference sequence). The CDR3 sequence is CASSETGGRDYGYTF. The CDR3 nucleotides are TGTGCCAGCAGTGAGACAGGGGGCCGGGACTATGGCTACACCTTC.

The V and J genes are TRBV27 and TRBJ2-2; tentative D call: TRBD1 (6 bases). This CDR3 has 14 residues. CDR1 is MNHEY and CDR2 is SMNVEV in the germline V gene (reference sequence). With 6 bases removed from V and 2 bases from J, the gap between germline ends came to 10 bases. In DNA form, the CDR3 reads TGTGCCAGCAGATACAGGGTTAACACCGGGGAGCTGTTTTTT. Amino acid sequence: CASRYRVNTGELFF.

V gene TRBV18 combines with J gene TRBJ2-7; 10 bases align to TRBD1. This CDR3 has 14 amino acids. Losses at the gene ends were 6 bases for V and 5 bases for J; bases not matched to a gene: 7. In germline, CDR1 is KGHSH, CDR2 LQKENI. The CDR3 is CASSQTGGVDEQYF. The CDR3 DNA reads TGTGCCAGCTCTCAGACAGGGGGCGTGGACGAGCAGTACTTC.

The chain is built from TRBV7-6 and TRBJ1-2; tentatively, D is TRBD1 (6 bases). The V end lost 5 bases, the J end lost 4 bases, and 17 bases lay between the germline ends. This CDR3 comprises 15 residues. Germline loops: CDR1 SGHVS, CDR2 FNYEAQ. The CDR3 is CASSRLAGGAYGYTF. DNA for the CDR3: TGTGCCAGCAGCCGACTAGCGGGGGGCGCCTATGGCTACACCTTC.

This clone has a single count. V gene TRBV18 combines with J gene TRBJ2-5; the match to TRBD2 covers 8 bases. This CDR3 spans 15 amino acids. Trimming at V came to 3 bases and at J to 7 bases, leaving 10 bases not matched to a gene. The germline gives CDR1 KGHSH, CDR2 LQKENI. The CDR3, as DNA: TGTGCCAGCTCACCCCCCTCGAGCGGGAGAGGGACCCAGTACTTC. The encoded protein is CASSPPSSGRGTQYF.